The 15 T cell receptor beta chains below all came from one sample that was sequenced in a study of shared clonotypes between healthy human individuals. Profiled with immunoSEQ multiplex PCR; TCRdb holds only in-frame clones, not every one. The sample carries 98,000 or so clones, about 63% recorded once. The sample was memory CD8+ T cells sorted from blood. The subset: CD45RO+ cells pooled with CCR7-negative TemRA cells. Receptor source: a woman aged 25 to 39 in good health.

V is TRBV6-6 and J is TRBJ1-2; no clear D. CDR1 MNHNY and CDR2 SVGAGI come from the germline V gene (reference sequence). The CDR3 covers 13 residues. V lost 3 bases, J lost 6 bases, and 11 bases lay in between. The CDR3 sequence is CASSYEGLHGYTF. CDR3 nucleotides: TGTGCCAGCAGTTATGAAGGTTTGCATGGCTACACCTTC.

The chain is built from TRBV11-2 and TRBJ2-6; D gene unclear. Trimming took 1 base from V and 0 from J, leaving 16 bases between them. CDR1 and CDR2 from the germline V gene are SGHAT and FQNNGV. This CDR3 spans 19 amino acids. Here the CDR3 DNA reads TGTGCCAGCAGCTTAGTTGGCGATTCCGCCGACTCTGGGGCCAACGTCCTGACTTTC. Its translation: CASSLVGDSADSGANVLTF.

The chain uses TRBV5-1 and TRBJ2-5, with D possibly TRBD2 on 6 matching bases. V was trimmed by 4 bases and J by 11 bases, leaving 12 bases between them. The germline CDR1 and CDR2 sequences are SGHRS and YFSETQ. The CDR3 consists of 11 residues. CDR3 sequence (DNA): TGCGCCAGCAGCCCCGGACGGGAGCAGTACTTC. Protein: CASSPGREQYF.

This clone was recorded many times. One end of the junction fails to match germline, which may point to a read error. The genes are TRBV6-5 and TRBJ2-2, with D possibly TRBD1 on 5 matching bases. The V gene's germline CDR1 is MNHEY and CDR2 SVGAGI. This CDR3 contains 15 residues. The CDR3 sequence is CASSPSAGNAGELFF. In nucleotides, the CDR3 is TGTGCCAGCAGTCCCTCGGCAGGGAACGCCGGGGAGCTGTTTTTT.

This clone has ten or more counts. This chain links TRBV6-5 with TRBJ2-1, with TRBD1 as a possible D gene (6 bases). The V and J ends lost 0 bases and 8 bases respectively, with 17 bases between them. The CDR3 runs to 16 residues. Germline lookup yields CDR1 MNHEY and CDR2 SVGAGI. CDR3 nucleotide sequence: TGTGCCAGCAGTTACTCGTCAGGGGATTCTTCCGATGAGCAGTTCTTC. This translates into CASSYSSGDSSDEQFF.

This clone was observed a handful of times. J is TRBJ2-7 and V is TRBV9; no clear D gene. Germline values: CDR1 SGDLS, CDR2 YYNGEE. V lost 2 bases and J lost 6, with 9 bases in between. The CDR3 runs to 12 residues. The chain's CDR3 is CASSVTGSEQYF. As DNA, the CDR3 is TGTGCCAGCAGCGTCACGGGCTCCGAGCAGTACTTC.

The V call is TRBV7-9, the J call TRBJ2-1; D may be TRBD1 (7 bases). CDR1 SEHNR and CDR2 FQNEAQ come from the germline V gene (reference sequence). The CDR3 totals 15 residues. The germline V and J ends were trimmed by 7 bases and 6 bases, with 19 bases remaining between them. This CDR3 reads CASMRGGGFGNEQFF. The DNA for the CDR3 is TGTGCCAGCATGAGAGGAGGGGGCTTTGGCAATGAGCAGTTCTTC. The variable domain in full, completed from reference TRBV7-9 and TRBJ2-1, reads DTGVSQNPRHKITKRGQNVTFRCDPISEHNRLYWYRQTLGQGPEFLTYFQNEAQLEKSRLLSDRFSAERPKGSFSTLEIQRTEQGDSAMYLCASMRGGGFGNEQFFGPGTRLTVL.

This rearrangement joins TRBV6-4 to TRBJ2-1, with 8 bases lining up with TRBD1. The length of the CDR3 is 14 residues. V was clipped by 6 bases and J by 4 bases; unmatched bases: 5. Germline V lookup: CDR1 MRHNA, CDR2 SNTAGT. CDR3 amino acids: CASSLWTGYNEQFF. CDR3 in DNA: TGTGCCAGCAGCCTATGGACAGGGTACAATGAGCAGTTCTTC.

With respect to this clone: The sample has other DNA sequences that encode this CDR3 too. This rearrangement joins TRBV29-1 to TRBJ2-7; D is possibly TRBD2 (6 bases). Germline-derived CDR1 and CDR2 are SQVTM and ANQGSEA. The V gene lost 7 bases and the J gene lost 0 bases, with 13 bases spanning the gap. The CDR3 spans 13 residues. This chain's CDR3 is CSARLGGSYEQYF. The CDR3 DNA follows: TGCAGCGCAAGACTAGGAGGCTCCTACGAGCAGTACTTC.

This clone was counted only a few times. The rearrangement links TRBV7-9 to TRBJ1-5; possibly TRBD1 for D (5 bases). Germline CDR1 and CDR2: SEHNR and FQNEAQ (reference sequence). Trimming took 4 bases from V and 11 from J, leaving 18 bases between them. This CDR3 is 14 amino acids long. In nucleotides, the CDR3 is TGTGCCAGCAGCTACAGTGAATGGGGCCAATCCCAGCATTTT. It specifies CASSYSEWGQSQHF.

The rearrangement links TRBV5-1 to TRBJ1-1, with D unresolved. The CDR3 length is 17 residues. V was cut by 0 bases and J by 4 bases, with 19 bases left in between. Per germline, CDR1 SGHRS and CDR2 YFSETQ. CDR3 DNA: TGCGCCAGCAGCTTGGCGGGCAGGAGGAGATATTCCACTGAAGCTTTCTTT. Protein: CASSLAGRRRYSTEAFF.

This clone was detected only a few times. This rearrangement joins TRBV27 to TRBJ1-6; 8 nucleotides match TRBD1. The CDR3 has 14 residues. CDR1 and CDR2 from the germline V gene are MNHEY and SMNVEV (reference sequence). With V trimmed by 4 bases and J by 9 bases, 5 bases remained unmatched. CDR3 bases: TGTGCCAGCAGTTCCGGCAGGGGGCTTTCACCCCTCCACTTT. This codes for CASSSGRGLSPLHF.

V is TRBV28 and J is TRBJ2-7; 9 nucleotides agree with TRBD1. With V trimmed by 6 bases and J by 4 bases, 4 bases remained unmatched. Germline V lookup: CDR1 MDHEN, CDR2 SYDVKM. CDR3 length equals 13 residues. This chain's CDR3 is CASRSGQGYEQYF. The DNA for the CDR3 is TGTGCCAGCAGATCTGGACAGGGGTACGAGCAGTACTTC. The full variable domain, its missing parts supplied by reference TRBV28 and TRBJ2-7, is DVKVTQSSRYLVKRTGEKVFLECVQDMDHENMFWYRQDPGLGLRLIYFSYDVKMKEKGDIPEGYSVSREKKERFSLILESASTNQTSMYLCASRSGQGYEQYFGPGTRLTVT.

This sequence joins TRBV5-1 and TRBJ2-2; 7 nucleotides match TRBD2. CDR1 and CDR2 (germline): SGHRS, YFSETQ. Trimming cost V 0 bases and J 3 bases; bases outside gene matches: 2. The CDR3 has 15 residues. For the CDR3, the DNA is TGCGCCAGCAGCTTGGCTCTAGCGGACACCGGGGAGCTGTTTTTT. It codes for CASSLALADTGELFF.

V and J are TRBV28 and TRBJ1-1; 9 nucleotides align to TRBD1. Trimming cost V 11 bases and J 5 bases; bases outside gene matches: 3. There are 11 residues in the CDR3. Per germline, CDR1 MDHEN and CDR2 SYDVKM. In DNA form, the CDR3 reads TGTGCCGTACAGGGGGCTACTGAAGCTTTCTTT. This encodes CAVQGATEAFF.